This T cell receptor beta chain was recovered during a study of cytomegalovirus exposure and HLA in healthy donors. There are 14 residues in the CDR3. V lost 3 bases, J lost 10 bases, and 17 bases lay in between. The germline V gene has CDR1 SGHDT and CDR2 YYEEEE. In this sample, this clone turned up a few times. Donors were ostensibly healthy at sampling, although undocumented immune exposures were probable. Vbeta (60) and Jbeta (13) primers were used in the PCR. Data came from immunoSEQ multiplex PCR; TCRdb stores just in-frame clones and leaves some out. The data hold about 120,000 clones, with 8% to 10% observed a single time.

This TCR derives from a man aged 25-45 years in good health and CMV-seronegative. J is TRBJ2-1 and V is TRBV5-6; D call uncertain. Material for sequencing was PBMCs. The CDR3 spells CASSSHRPSREQFF. Written as DNA, the CDR3 is TGTGCCAGCAGCTCTCACCGGCCATCCAGGGAGCAGTTCTTC.